These 10 T cell receptor beta chains originate from one sample sequenced in a study of T cells in Graves' hyperthyroidism and ophthalmopathy. TCR beta CDR3 region amplification was performed from RNA transcripts. Initially, a first-round RT-PCR of the TCR CDR3 employed the HTBI primer set. From the multiplex PCR reads, TCRdb called clonotypes with MiXCR, one entry per CDR3 protein. Found here are approximately 430,000 distinct CDR3 sequences, less than 20% of them singletons; the top ten hold 14%. Specimen: blood. The receptors were gathered from a young woman with Graves' hyperthyroidism.

This clonotype was seen ten or more times. J is TRBJ1-2 and V is TRBV13; D possibly corresponds to TRBD1 (6 bases). Germline V gene lookup returns CDR1 PRHDT and CDR2 FYEKMQ (reference sequence). Trimming removed 1 base at V and 3 bases at J, with 12 bases between. This CDR3 contains 15 residues. The CDR3 nucleotides are TGTGCCAGCAGCTTAGCATACAGGGATGACTATGGCTACACCTTC. Protein product: CASSLAYRDDYGYTF.

Of note for this clonotype: A much larger clonotype is one base distant, so this may be a read error. In this CDR3 the conserved last residue, phenylalanine or tryptophan, is missing, so a read error is likely. The rearrangement uses TRBV7-2 and TRBJ2-2, with TRBD1 identical over 8 bases. The germline gives CDR1 SGHTA, CDR2 FQGNSA. Germline trimming cut 2 bases from V and 9 bases from J; bases unmatched to any gene: 8. This CDR3 spans 15 amino acids. The CDR3 DNA sequence: TGTGCCAGCAGCTTATTGGCAGGGGGCTTTTGGGAGCTGTTTCTT. Its protein product is CASSLLAGGFWELFL.

This clonotype was seen ten or more times. The chain joins TRBV20-1 to TRBJ2-5; D might be TRBD2 (8 bases). Germline assignment: CDR1 DFQATT and CDR2 SNEGSKA (reference sequence). CDR3 size: 18 residues. V was pared by 2 bases and J by 5 bases, with 27 bases between. In DNA, the CDR3 is TGCAGTGCTAGATCCACCTCGGGAGGGGGCGGTTTCGCCGAGACCCAGTACTTC. This sequence encodes CSARSTSGGGGFAETQYF.

In its sample, this clonotype was seen many times. The chain combines TRBV20-1 with TRBJ2-3, with D hard to call. V was cut by 0 bases and J by 0 bases, with 13 bases left in between. Germline V gene sequence: CDR1 DFQATT, CDR2 SNEGSKA (reference sequence). This CDR3 contains 16 residues. CDR3 protein: CSARDLVYGSTDTQYF. The CDR3 coding sequence is TGCAGTGCTAGAGATTTAGTTTATGGAAGCACAGATACGCAGTATTTT.

The V and J genes are TRBV12-3 or TRBV12-4 and TRBJ2-5; 8 bases are a match to TRBD2. The CDR3 runs to 15 residues. V shed 7 bases and J 4 bases; nucleotides not matched to a gene: 11. CDR3 DNA sequence: TGTGCCAGCAACATGGGACTAGTGGGGGGAGAGACCCAGTACTTC. Protein sequence: CASNMGLVGGETQYF.

This clonotype turned up a few times. The chain links TRBV6-2 or TRBV6-3 to TRBJ1-1; D unresolved. V shed 7 bases and J shed 3 bases, with 9 bases lying between them. Germline-derived CDR1 and CDR2 are MNHEY and SVGEGT. The CDR3 totals 12 residues. This chain's CDR3 is CASTGPDTEAFF. CDR3 DNA: TGTGCCAGCACTGGGCCGGACACTGAAGCTTTCTTT.

This clonotype turned up a few times. The chain employs TRBV7-9 and TRBJ2-7; 7 nucleotides line up with TRBD1. Germline CDR1 is SEHNR and CDR2 is FQNEAQ (reference sequence). The CDR3 loop spans 14 amino acids. V lost 5 bases and J lost 5; bases outside the gene matches: 9. CDR3 amino acids: CASSAGDRVHEQYF. CDR3 in DNA: TGTGCCAGCAGCGCCGGAGACAGGGTCCACGAGCAGTACTTC.

This clonotype was picked up many times. This chain links TRBV7-3 with TRBJ2-7; 8 bases match TRBD1. Germline assignment: CDR1 SGHTA and CDR2 FQGTGA. The CDR3 consists of 14 residues. The junction had 5 bases not matched to a gene; V was cut back by 3 bases and J by 4 bases. The CDR3 DNA follows: TGTGCCAGCAGCTTTGACAGGGGAGTGTACGAGCAGTACTTC. Amino acids: CASSFDRGVYEQYF.

This clonotype came up many times. V is TRBV2 and J is TRBJ2-1; the match to TRBD2 covers 11 bases. V shed 8 bases and J 12 bases; nucleotides not matched to a gene: 15. There are 15 residues in the CDR3. Germline CDR1 and CDR2: SNHLY and FYNNEI. The CDR3: CASLDSGRALLGQFF. DNA for the CDR3: TGTGCCAGCCTTGATAGCGGGAGGGCCCTCCTCGGGCAGTTCTTC.

V gene TRBV28 combines with J gene TRBJ1-2; TRBD1 might be the D (6 bases). CDR1 and CDR2 from the germline V gene are MDHEN and SYDVKM. V was cut by 3 bases and J by 0 bases, with 14 bases left in between. There are 16 residues in the CDR3. Written as DNA, the CDR3 is TGTGCCAGCAGTTTTTTAGGGGGAATGCCTAACTATGGCTACACCTTC. Protein product: CASSFLGGMPNYGYTF.